The TCR beta chain under discussion was sequenced for a study of CXCR3-negative and CXCR3-positive naive CD8 T cells. Sorting yielded triplicates of 300,000 cells for each CD8+ T cell subset. The libraries of TRB cDNA were prepared using 5' RACE with UMI labels. TCRdb re-called the 5' RACE reads and shows each CDR3 protein once, DNA omitted. This repertoire includes tens of thousands of distinct CDR3 sequences. Study observations and caveats: Expression of CXCR3 was partially reduced after cryopreservation, and fresh PBMCs were used in most assays. Within a donor, both naive subsets shared TRBV-TRBJ usage, unlike memory cells. CXCR3-positive naive cells had TRB CDR3s that were more hydrophobic than CXCR3-negative naive cells had.

In regard to this clonotype: No antigen is known for it.

The sample taken for sequencing was naive CXCR3+ CD8+ T cells from blood. Regarding subset: CD45RO-CCR7+CD27+CD95- naive CD8+ T cells expressing CXCR3 (TNR3+). This clonotype originated in a human donor in good health. Some clones in this sample may be carry-over from other donors' samples.

Here the CDR3 reads CSSEVGSYNEQFF. The genes are TRBV29-1 and TRBJ2-1; the TCRdb D gene call, TRBD2, has no DNA to confirm it. The CDR3 contains 13 residues. CDR1 and CDR2 from the germline V gene are SQVTM and ANQGSEA.